This T cell receptor (beta chain) was observed in a study of T-cell reconstitution after alpha-beta-depleted transplantation in children. The V segment lost 0 bases and the J segment 6 bases; nucleotides outside the gene matches: 5. This CDR3 spans 15 amino acids. Germline V lookup: CDR1 PRHDT, CDR2 FYEKMQ (reference sequence). Construction of the TCRbeta library involved unique molecular identifiers. One entry per CDR3 protein, called by TCRdb with MiXCR from the PCR reads. Of about 240,000 distinct CDR3 sequences in the sample, about 25% were seen once. This clonotype was counted only a few times. The rearrangement uses TRBV13 and TRBJ2-7; 10 bases align to TRBD2. The TCR was taken from a girl aged 2-10 years with Fanconi anemia, due to receive a stem cell transplant. The input for sequencing was PBMCs, taken before TCRalphabeta/CD19-depleted stem cell transplant. The CDR3 here is CASSLGGSGRVEQYF. CDR3 DNA sequence: TGTGCCAGCAGCTTAGGCGGGAGCGGGAGGGTCGAGCAGTACTTC.